This T cell receptor (beta chain) was documented in a study of vaccination and CD4 T cells after COVID-19. Turning to the study itself: Median time from COVID diagnosis to post-COVID sampling was approximately 3.5 months (35 to 161).

This clonotype was counted between two and nine times. Its antigen is unknown. The treatment denotes: roughly 10-day PBMC culture with coronavirus spike peptide pools or control peptides (ViraFEST assay). ViraFEST used peptide pools to expand antigen-specific T cells before TCR sequencing. The study, taken as a whole, reports: Among convalescent patients, a median about 86% of reactive clones emerged only after vaccination.

The V end was cut by 2 bases, the J end by 0 bases, with 2 bases between. CDR1 and CDR2 from the germline V gene are MRHNA and SNTAGT. There are 14 residues in the CDR3. The Oncomine TCR Beta short-read assay was applied to DNA of cultured CD4+ T cells. Genomic DNA was isolated from CD4+ T cells that had been cultured. Each CDR3 protein gets one entry after TCRdb re-called the PCR reads with MiXCR. Among 11,000 to 15,000 distinct CDR3 sequences, approximately 58% were seen once, and the ten largest hold 14%. The receptor's source is a human donor who had recovered from COVID-19. The source material was CD4+ T cells from blood, cultured in vitro. The chain couples TRBV6-4 to TRBJ2-6; D not resolved. The DNA for the CDR3 is TGTGCCAGCAGTGACAACTCTGGGGCCAACGTCCTGACTTTC. Its protein is CASSDNSGANVLTF.